A single sample gave rise to the 29 T cell receptor beta chains below, sequenced in a study of blood T cells in healthy people across ages. A J-beta primer mix and a sample-barcoded 5' primer were used in a second PCR of roughly 7 to 12 cycles. Via MiXCR, TCRdb re-called the 5' RACE reads, giving one row per CDR3 protein. Found here are about 1,800,000 distinct CDR3 sequences, about 30% of them singletons; the top ten hold about 8%. The material sequenced was blood. The receptors were gathered from a woman younger than 45 in good health.

This clonotype occurred many times. The chain is built from TRBV18 and TRBJ2-5; D is undetermined. This CDR3 spans 12 amino acids. Between the trimmed V and J ends, which lost 8 bases and 4 bases, there was a span of 11 bases. Germline CDR1 is KGHSH and CDR2 is LQKENI. The CDR3 DNA reads as TGTGCCAGCAGCCCTGTTAGAGAGACCCAGTACTTC. Protein: CASSPVRETQYF. The variable domain in full, completed from reference TRBV18 and TRBJ2-5, reads NAGVMQNPRHLVRRRGQEARLRCSPMKGHSHVYWYRQLPEEGLKFMVYLQKENIIDESGMPKERFSAEFPKEGPSILRIQQVVRGDSAAYFCASSPVRETQYFGPGTRLLVL.

This clonotype was recorded many times. This chain connects TRBV7-6 to TRBJ2-7, with D unclear. CDR3 size: 12 residues. Germline-derived CDR1 and CDR2 are SGHVS and FNYEAQ. The ends were cut back, 5 bases at V and 0 bases at J, with 5 bases in the middle. This CDR3 reads CASSGVSYEQYF. The CDR3 DNA sequence: TGTGCCAGCAGCGGAGTCTCCTACGAGCAGTACTTC. Full variable domain (remainder filled in from reference TRBV7-6 and TRBJ2-7): GAGVSQSPRYKVTKRGQDVALRCDPISGHVSLYWYRQALGQGPEFLTYFNYEAQQDKSGLPNDRFSAERPEGSISTLTIQRTEQRDSAMYRCASSGVSYEQYFGPGTRLTVT.

This clonotype came up a few times. The rearrangement joins TRBV5-1 to TRBJ2-7; no reliable D call. Germline CDR1 SGHRS, CDR2 YFSETQ. Trimming removed 0 bases at V and 2 bases at J, with 21 bases between. The CDR3 runs 18 residues. Here the CDR3 reads CASSLGPRGSEAPYEQYF. The CDR3 nucleotides are TGCGCCAGCAGCTTGGGGCCACGTGGGTCTGAGGCCCCCTACGAGCAGTACTTC.

The rearrangement uses TRBV10-3 and TRBJ1-1; weak D call: TRBD1 (5 bases). With 3 bases removed from V and 9 bases from J, the gap between germline ends came to 14 bases. The CDR3 sequence is 13 residues long. CDR1 and CDR2 (germline): ENHRY, SYGVKD. In nucleotides, the CDR3 is TGTGCCATCAGTGAACCCCAGGGAATAAAAGCTTTCTTT. Its protein is CAISEPQGIKAFF.

This clonotype was detected only a few times. The gene calls are TRBV10-3 and TRBJ1-1; D is unclear. Trimming removed 0 bases from V and 10 bases from J, with 15 bases in between. In germline, CDR1 is ENHRY, CDR2 SYGVKD. The CDR3 runs to 14 residues. CDR3 protein: CAISESGVLPVAFF. CDR3 bases: TGTGCCATCAGTGAGTCGGGAGTTCTACCCGTAGCTTTCTTT.

The chain is built from TRBV18 and TRBJ2-5, with a possible D match to TRBD2 (6 bases). The J call may be wrong; the DNA end is better matched by TRBJ2-7. The CDR3 runs to 13 residues. Germline V gene sequence: CDR1 KGHSH, CDR2 LQKENI. CDR3 in amino acids: CASSGGKAYEQYF. CDR3 coding DNA: TGTGCCAGCTCAGGCGGGAAAGCCTACGAGCAGTACTTC.

The rearrangement uses TRBV5-1 and TRBJ1-2; tentatively, D is TRBD1 (5 bases). Germline-derived CDR1 and CDR2 are SGHRS and YFSETQ. The CDR3 runs 15 residues. The V end was cut by 3 bases, the J end by 5 bases, with 17 bases between. This CDR3 reads CASSSTPGTDYGYTF. DNA of the CDR3: TGCGCCAGCAGCTCGACCCCCGGGACGGATTATGGCTACACCTTC.

V gene TRBV12-3 or TRBV12-4 combines with J gene TRBJ1-5; D unclear. V lost 3 bases and J 3 bases, leaving 9 bases between the germline ends. CDR3 size: 14 residues. CDR3 bases: TGTGCCAGCAGTTTCAGAGCAAACAATCAGCCCCAGCATTTT. Translation: CASSFRANNQPQHF.

This clonotype appeared a few times. This chain links TRBV6-2 or TRBV6-3 with TRBJ2-3; D might be TRBD1 or TRBD2, each matching 5 bases. CDR1 and CDR2 from the germline V gene are MNHEY and SVGEGT. The V and J ends lost 4 bases and 6 bases respectively, with 26 bases between them. The CDR3 runs to 18 residues. CDR3 in amino acids: CASSSPLRGGMTGDTQYF. The CDR3 bases are TGTGCCAGCAGTTCACCTTTGAGGGGCGGAATGACGGGGGATACGCAGTATTTT.

This clonotype appeared a few times. V and J are TRBV29-1 and TRBJ2-3; a weak D match, TRBD2 (5 bases). In germline, CDR1 is SQVTM, CDR2 ANQGSEA. The CDR3 is 13 amino acids. Trimming removed 3 bases from V and 0 bases from J, with 7 bases in between. The DNA for the CDR3 is TGCAGCGTTGAGGGCGGGAGCACAGATACGCAGTATTTT. Its translation: CSVEGGSTDTQYF.

About this clonotype itself: A junction end diverges from the germline sequence, so it may reflect a read error. The J gene is TRBJ1-3, the V gene TRBV20-1; 11 positions agree with TRBD1. Germline CDR1 reads DFQATT; CDR2 reads SNEGSKA (reference sequence). The CDR3 runs to 14 residues. This CDR3 is CSARDRGRGNTVYF. CDR3 DNA sequence: TGCAGTGCTAGGGACAGGGGGCGAGGAAACACCGTATATTTT.

As to this clonotype: An end of the junction does not agree with germline; a read error may underlie this. The rearrangement joins TRBV12-3 or TRBV12-4 to TRBJ2-5; 8 positions match TRBD2. The CDR3 loop spans 15 amino acids. CDR3 loop: CACSWRSGRGETQYF. In DNA, the CDR3 is TGTGCCTGCAGCTGGCGAAGCGGGAGAGGAGAGACCCAGTACTTC.

For this clonotype: At one boundary the junction diverges from the germline segment, which might be a read error. The rearrangement uses TRBV15 and TRBJ1-5; D unresolved. The germline V gene encodes CDR1 LNHNV and CDR2 YYDKDF (reference sequence). This CDR3 contains 15 residues. CDR3 protein: CAASRDGNSNQPQHF. The DNA of the CDR3 is TGTGCCGCCAGCAGAGATGGGAACAGCAATCAGCCCCAGCATTTT.

This clonotype occurred many times. This chain links TRBV5-1 with TRBJ2-3; 7 bases map to TRBD1. J gave up 6 bases and V 5 bases, and 3 bases lay outside the gene matches. The CDR3 spans 12 residues. Germline CDR1 is SGHRS and CDR2 is YFSETQ. CDR3 sequence: CASSTGADTQYF. Here the CDR3 DNA reads TGCGCCAGCAGTACAGGGGCGGATACGCAGTATTTT. Filled out from reference TRBV5-1 and TRBJ2-3, the complete variable domain reads KAGVTQTPRYLIKTRGQQVTLSCSPISGHRSVSWYQQTPGQGLQFLFEYFSETQRNKGNFPGRFSGRQFSNSRSEMNVSTLELGDSALYLCASSTGADTQYFGPGTRLTVL.

This clonotype has only a few counts. J is TRBJ2-3 and V is TRBV2; 7 bases line up with TRBD1. The length of the CDR3 is 15 residues. V lost 4 bases and J lost 2; bases outside the gene matches: 6. Germline V CDR1 and CDR2: SNHLY, FYNNEI. The CDR3 loop is CASSVEQGNTDTQYF. CDR3 bases: TGTGCCAGCAGTGTAGAACAGGGGAACACAGATACGCAGTATTTT. Using reference TRBV2 and TRBJ2-3 for the parts outside the CDR3, the full variable domain is EPEVTQTPSHQVTQMGQEVILRCVPISNHLYFYWYRQILGQKVEFLVSFYNNEISEKSEIFDDQFSVERPDGSNFTLKIRSTKLEDSAMYFCASSVEQGNTDTQYFGPGTRLTVL.

This clonotype was counted only a few times. The rearrangement uses TRBV12-3 or TRBV12-4 and TRBJ2-6; D perhaps matches TRBD2 (5 bases). CDR3 length: 16 amino acids. The V gene lost 5 bases and the J gene lost 0 bases, with 11 bases spanning the gap. The CDR3, as DNA: TGTGCCAGCAGTGGAGGACGAGGCTCTGGGGCCAACGTCCTGACTTTC. Translating gives CASSGGRGSGANVLTF.

The V gene is TRBV10-3, the J gene TRBJ1-5, with 8 bases fitting TRBD1. Unmatched junction bases numbered 4, after V lost 7 bases and J lost 5 bases. This CDR3 spans 13 amino acids. The germline CDR1 and CDR2 sequences are ENHRY and SYGVKD. In DNA form, the CDR3 reads TGTGCCATCACAGGGGGCAGCGATCAGCCCCAGCATTTT. It translates to CAITGGSDQPQHF.

To note about this clonotype: Germline is not matched at one junction end, which may reflect a read error. This rearrangement joins TRBV28 to TRBJ1-5; D remains unclear. The CDR3 is made up of 12 amino acids. The germline CDR1 and CDR2 sequences are MDHEN and SYDVKM. CDR3 in DNA: TGTGCCAGCAGTTTTTCATTTCAGTCCCAGCATTTT. Protein: CASSFSFQSQHF.

This clonotype has a single count. The chain joins TRBV12-3 or TRBV12-4 to TRBJ2-1; 8 bases fit TRBD2. V dropped 6 bases and J dropped 5; count of bases not matched to a gene: 3. The CDR3 totals 13 residues. In DNA form, the CDR3 reads TGTGCCAGCAGGTTCGGGGGGGACAATGAGCAGTTCTTC. It encodes CASRFGGDNEQFF.

This clonotype was observed a handful of times. V and J are TRBV11-2 and TRBJ2-1, with 8 bases matching TRBD2. Germline CDR1 SGHAT, CDR2 FQNNGV. This CDR3 is 15 amino acids long. The V gene end was trimmed by 6 bases and the J gene end by 4 bases; junction bases not matched to a gene: 8. CDR3 sequence: CASRRVAGRYNEQFF. In DNA form, the CDR3 reads TGTGCCAGCAGGAGGGTAGCGGGGCGATACAATGAGCAGTTCTTC.

A few counts support this clonotype. V gene TRBV29-1 combines with J gene TRBJ2-3; 10 nucleotides match TRBD2. V shed 6 bases and J 0 bases; nucleotides not matched to a gene: 6. Germline V lookup: CDR1 SQVTM, CDR2 ANQGSEA. The CDR3 covers 15 residues. The CDR3 loop reads CSVKGLAESTDTQYF. In nucleotides, the CDR3 is TGCAGCGTCAAAGGACTAGCGGAAAGCACAGATACGCAGTATTTT.

The genes are TRBV7-2 and TRBJ1-3; D is uncertain. In germline, CDR1 is SGHTA, CDR2 FQGNSA. This CDR3 has 16 residues. V gave up 5 bases and J gave up 2 bases, with 16 bases separating them. As DNA, the CDR3 is TGTGCCAGCAGCCACCAAGGGCCGCTACCTGGAAACACCATATATTTT. Protein: CASSHQGPLPGNTIYF.

This chain uses TRBV12-3 or TRBV12-4 with TRBJ1-2; 9 bases are a match to TRBD1. The V segment lost 2 bases and the J segment 3 bases; nucleotides outside the gene matches: 4. There are 15 residues in the CDR3. DNA of the CDR3: TGTGCCAGCAGTTTATGGGACAGGGCCGACTATGGCTACACCTTC. Amino acids: CASSLWDRADYGYTF.

This chain links TRBV29-1 with TRBJ2-5; weak D call: TRBD2 (6 bases). Germline V CDR1 and CDR2: SQVTM, ANQGSEA. The V gene lost 2 bases and the J gene lost 5 bases, with 15 bases spanning the gap. The CDR3 has 14 residues. The CDR3 here is CSVEQPAGRETQYF. The CDR3 DNA sequence: TGCAGCGTTGAACAGCCAGCGGGCAGGGAGACCCAGTACTTC.

This chain links TRBV7-3 with TRBJ1-1; a possible D gene is TRBD1 (6 bases). Looked up from germline, CDR1 is SGHTA and CDR2 is FQGTGA. Trimming left V 5 bases short and J 6 bases short, with 19 bases between. The CDR3 length is 15 residues. CDR3 nucleotides: TGTGCCAGCAGCCCTAACAGGGTTGAGGTTTCTGAAGCTTTCTTT. Amino acids: CASSPNRVEVSEAFF. Filled out from reference TRBV7-3 and TRBJ1-1, the complete variable domain reads GAGVSQTPSNKVTEKGKYVELRCDPISGHTALYWYRQSLGQGPEFLIYFQGTGAADDSGLPNDRFFAVRPEGSVSTLKIQRTERGDSAVYLCASSPNRVEVSEAFFGQGTRLTVV.

V gene TRBV29-1 combines with J gene TRBJ2-7; TRBD2 matches 7 bases. Germline V CDR1 and CDR2: SQVTM, ANQGSEA. The CDR3 runs 17 residues. V was pared by 3 bases and J by 4 bases, with 18 bases of the junction left unmatched. The CDR3 DNA sequence: TGCAGCGTTGAGGGGGTTTGGCGGGAGTTAGCAGCTTACGAGCAGTACTTC. Amino acids: CSVEGVWRELAAYEQYF.

This chain uses TRBV7-2 with TRBJ1-1, with D possibly matching TRBD1 (5 bases). This CDR3 contains 13 residues. Trimming removed 5 bases at V and 6 bases at J, with 13 bases between. Germline-derived CDR1 and CDR2 are SGHTA and FQGNSA. CDR3 protein: CASSPLGGAEAFF. CDR3 DNA sequence: TGTGCCAGCAGCCCCCTCGGGGGGGCTGAAGCTTTCTTT. Full variable domain (remainder filled in from reference TRBV7-2 and TRBJ1-1): GAGVSQSPSNKVTEKGKDVELRCDPISGHTALYWYRQSLGQGLEFLIYFQGNSAPDKSGLPSDRFSAERTGGSVSTLTIQRTQQEDSAVYLCASSPLGGAEAFFGQGTRLTVV.

This clonotype has more than one count but fewer than ten. V usage is TRBV10-3 and J usage is TRBJ2-3; 7 positions match TRBD2. Germline values: CDR1 ENHRY, CDR2 SYGVKD. J gave up 5 bases and V 5 bases, and 7 bases lay outside the gene matches. The CDR3 runs to 14 residues. CDR3 bases: TGTGCCATCAGTCCCAGCGGGGCGGGAGATACGCAGTATTTT. Its protein is CAISPSGAGDTQYF.

This clonotype has a count of ten or more. A junction boundary mismatches the germline segment, possibly from a read error. This rearrangement joins TRBV7-9 to TRBJ2-7, with D unclear. The germline V gene has CDR1 SEHNR and CDR2 FQNEAQ (reference sequence). The CDR3 loop spans 13 amino acids. CDR3 bases: TGTGTCAGCAGCGTCCTCCCTATCTACGAGCAGTACTTC. Translating it yields CVSSVLPIYEQYF.